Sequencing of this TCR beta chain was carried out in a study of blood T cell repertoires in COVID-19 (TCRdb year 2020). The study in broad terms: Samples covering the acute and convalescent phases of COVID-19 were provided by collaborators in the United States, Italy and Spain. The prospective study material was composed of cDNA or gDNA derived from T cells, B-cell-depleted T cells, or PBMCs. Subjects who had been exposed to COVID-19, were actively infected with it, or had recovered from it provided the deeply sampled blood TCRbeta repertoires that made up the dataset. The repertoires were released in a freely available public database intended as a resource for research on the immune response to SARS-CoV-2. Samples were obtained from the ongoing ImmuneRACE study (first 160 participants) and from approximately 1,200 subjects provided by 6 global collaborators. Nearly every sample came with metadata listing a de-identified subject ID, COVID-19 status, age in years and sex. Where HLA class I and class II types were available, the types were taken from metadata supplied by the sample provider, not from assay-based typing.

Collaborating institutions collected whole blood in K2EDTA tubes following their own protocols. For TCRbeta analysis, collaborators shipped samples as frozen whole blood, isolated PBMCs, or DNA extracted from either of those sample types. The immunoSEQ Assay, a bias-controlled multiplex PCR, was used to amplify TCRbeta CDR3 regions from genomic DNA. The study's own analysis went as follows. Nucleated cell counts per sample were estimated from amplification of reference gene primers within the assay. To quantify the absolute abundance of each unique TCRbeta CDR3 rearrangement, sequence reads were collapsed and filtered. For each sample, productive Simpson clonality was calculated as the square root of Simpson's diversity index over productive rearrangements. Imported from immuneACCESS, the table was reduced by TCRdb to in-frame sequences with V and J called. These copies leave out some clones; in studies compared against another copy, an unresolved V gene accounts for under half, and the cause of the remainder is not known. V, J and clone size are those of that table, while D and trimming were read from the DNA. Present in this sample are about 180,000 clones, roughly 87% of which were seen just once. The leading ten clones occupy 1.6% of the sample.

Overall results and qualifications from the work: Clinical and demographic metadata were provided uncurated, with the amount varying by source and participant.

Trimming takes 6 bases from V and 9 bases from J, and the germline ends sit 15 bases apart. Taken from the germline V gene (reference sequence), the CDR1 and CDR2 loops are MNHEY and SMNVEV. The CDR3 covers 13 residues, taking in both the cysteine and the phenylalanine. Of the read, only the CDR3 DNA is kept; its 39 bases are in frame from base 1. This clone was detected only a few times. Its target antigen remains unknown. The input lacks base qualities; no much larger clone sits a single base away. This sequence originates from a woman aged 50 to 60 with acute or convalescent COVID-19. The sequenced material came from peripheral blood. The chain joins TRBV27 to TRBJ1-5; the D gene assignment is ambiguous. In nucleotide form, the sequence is TGTGCCAGCAGCCCATTTCTAGGAGGGCCCCAGCATTTT. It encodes CASSPFLGGPQHF.